This T cell receptor beta chain was captured by sequencing in a study of CD8+CD57+ T cells in acquired aplastic anemia. Study-level information: Sorted CD4+ and CD8+ cells yielded DNA averaging around 3 ug. General study results and limits: Patients and controls turned out to have 25 to 35 CD8+ CDR3 sequences in common. Statistical testing detected no significant gap in CD8+ Simpson's diversity between patients and controls.

At least ten counts were recorded for this clonotype. What it binds is unknown. The CDR3 has 16 amino acids. Trimming pared 6 bases from V and 4 bases from J, leaving 21 bases between. Looked up from germline, CDR1 is SGHNT and CDR2 is YENEEA. Genomic DNA served as template for TCR beta VDJ and CDR3 profiling. Via MiXCR, TCRdb re-called the reads, giving one row per CDR3 protein. The sample lists 150,000 to 200,000 distinct CDR3 sequences, over 60% occurring once. The sequence derives from a human donor with severe aplastic anemia or a healthy control (not recorded which). The chain combines TRBV11-3 with TRBJ1-1, with a possible D match to TRBD1 (6 bases). The source material was sorted CD4+, CD8+, or CD8+CD57+ T cells (not recorded which) from PBMCs. The CDR3 coding sequence is TGTGCCAGCAGGCAAGGGGGGGGGGCAGTCAGCACTGAAGCTTTCTTT. It yields the protein CASRQGGGAVSTEAFF.